One and the same sample provided the 25 T cell receptor beta chains below, sequenced in a study of T cells in Graves' hyperthyroidism and ophthalmopathy. It was RNA transcripts that yielded the amplified TCR beta CDR3 regions. Primed by the HTBI set, a first-round RT-PCR was run on the TCR CDR3. TCRdb reanalysed the multiplex PCR reads using MiXCR and keeps one entry per CDR3 protein. The sample contains some 600,000 distinct CDR3 sequences, over 11% of which appear only once. What was sequenced was blood. The receptors stem from a woman in her 30s with Graves' hyperthyroidism that later progressed to Graves' ophthalmopathy.

This clonotype was observed many times. The chain employs TRBV29-1 and TRBJ1-5, with D unresolved. The CDR3 covers 12 residues. The germline V gene encodes CDR1 SQVTM and CDR2 ANQGSEA. V gave up 4 bases and J gave up 3 bases, with 7 bases separating them. The chain's CDR3 is CSVAAFNQPQHF. CDR3 DNA sequence: TGCAGCGTTGCGGCTTTCAATCAGCCCCAGCATTTT.

Ten or more counts support this clonotype. The chain is built from TRBV28 and TRBJ1-3, with a tentative D call TRBD1 (5 bases). The CDR3 sequence is 15 residues long. V was shortened by 10 bases and J by 0 bases, with 16 bases between the two germline ends. From germline, CDR1 is MDHEN and CDR2 SYDVKM. The CDR3 spells CAKTNRPYSGNTIYF. The CDR3 region has the DNA TGTGCCAAAACGAACAGGCCTTACTCTGGAAACACCATATATTTT.

Turning to this clonotype: This sequence may be a read error, since a much larger clone differs from it by one base. The chain employs TRBV18 and TRBJ1-6; D remains ambiguous. The CDR3 length is 14 residues. V gave up 4 bases and J gave up 6 bases, with 10 bases separating them. CDR1 KGHSH and CDR2 LQKENI come from the germline V gene. This CDR3 reads CASSRSLANSPLHF. The CDR3 bases are TGTGCCAGCTCACGATCACTCGCTAATTCACCCCTCCACTTT. Complete variable domain (other parts from reference TRBV18 and TRBJ1-6): NAGVMQNPRHLVRRRGQEARLRCSPMKGHSHVYWYRQLPEEGLKFMVYLQKENIIDESGMPKERFSAEFPKEGPSILRIQQVVRGDSAAYFCASSRSLANSPLHFGNGTRLTVT.

This clonotype has only a few counts. The chain links TRBV6-1 to TRBJ1-1; possibly TRBD1 for D (6 bases). The CDR3 runs to 13 residues. V was clipped by 6 bases and J by 6 bases, with 14 bases between them. The germline V gene has CDR1 MNHNS and CDR2 SASEGT. For the CDR3, the DNA is TGTGCCAGCAGCTGGGGGCCCGCATCTGAAGCTTTCTTT. Protein: CASSWGPASEAFF.

This clonotype was recorded at least ten times. The rearrangement links TRBV5-8 to TRBJ2-1; TRBD2 aligns across 11 bases. V lost 2 bases and J lost 5; bases outside the gene matches: 3. The CDR3 is 15 residues long. Germline-derived CDR1 and CDR2 are SGHTS and YDEGEE. In DNA form, the CDR3 reads TGTGCCAGCAGCTTAACTAGCGGGGGTAACAATGAGCAGTTCTTC. It codes for CASSLTSGGNNEQFF.

This clonotype appeared a few times. The gene calls are TRBV24-1 and TRBJ2-1; no reliable D call. V was trimmed by 5 bases and J by 6 bases, leaving 22 bases between them. The CDR3 runs to 17 residues. Germline lookup yields CDR1 KGHDR and CDR2 SFDVKD. The CDR3 nucleotides read TGTGCCACCAGTGGGAAAAGCATAAGTTTTAGCTTCAATGAGCAGTTCTTC. Its protein is CATSGKSISFSFNEQFF.

This clonotype was picked up many times. The chain employs TRBV5-8 and TRBJ1-2, with 10 bases that match TRBD1. This CDR3 is 16 amino acids long. Germline lookup yields CDR1 SGHTS and CDR2 YDEGEE. The V gene end was trimmed by 4 bases and the J gene end by 0 bases; junction bases not matched to a gene: 6. The CDR3 DNA reads as TGTGCCAGCAGCCAGGATGGGACAGGGGCTAACTATGGCTACACCTTC. Translating gives CASSQDGTGANYGYTF.

This clonotype showed up many times. The chain combines TRBV6-1 with TRBJ1-2; a weak D match, TRBD1 (5 bases). CDR3 length: 15 residues. The germline V gene encodes CDR1 MNHNS and CDR2 SASEGT. Trimming pared 2 bases from V and 2 bases from J, leaving 12 bases between. CDR3 DNA: TGTGCCAGCAGTGAATTAGGGCAGGGCAACTATGGCTACACCTTC. This gives the protein CASSELGQGNYGYTF.

Many counts were recorded for this clonotype. The chain combines TRBV6-1 with TRBJ2-7, with unresolved D. Germline values: CDR1 MNHNS, CDR2 SASEGT. The V gene lost 2 bases and the J gene lost 5 bases, with 7 bases spanning the gap. The CDR3 has 12 residues. CDR3 region: CASSEYADEQYF. The CDR3 DNA reads as TGTGCCAGCAGTGAATATGCGGACGAGCAGTACTTC.

This clonotype has a handful of counts. This chain links TRBV29-1 with TRBJ2-7; 10 nucleotides match TRBD2. Germline V lookup: CDR1 SQVTM, CDR2 ANQGSEA. J gave up 4 bases and V 0 bases, and 12 bases lay outside the gene matches. The CDR3 covers 17 residues. CDR3 region: CSVEDLQSSGSTYEQYF. For the CDR3, the DNA is TGCAGCGTTGAAGATCTTCAGTCTAGCGGGAGTACTTACGAGCAGTACTTC.

This clonotype has a count of ten or more. V and J are TRBV7-2 and TRBJ2-2; D remains unclear. The ends were cut back, 0 bases at V and 8 bases at J, with 7 bases in the middle. The CDR3 spans 13 residues. Per the germline V gene, CDR1 is SGHTA and CDR2 is FQGNSA. DNA of the CDR3: TGTGCCAGCAGCTTAGCGCTGATAGGGGAGCTGTTTTTT. Translation: CASSLALIGELFF.

The chain employs TRBV20-1 and TRBJ2-7, with 12 bases identical to TRBD2. CDR3 length equals 14 residues. Germline-derived CDR1 and CDR2 are DFQATT and SNEGSKA (reference sequence). V trimming: 1 base; J trimming: 5 bases; junction bases outside the gene matches: 3. The CDR3 is CSARGLAGANEQYF. The CDR3 DNA is TGCAGTGCTAGAGGACTAGCGGGAGCCAACGAGCAGTACTTC.

V gene TRBV6-1 combines with J gene TRBJ2-7; 10 bases align to TRBD2. Germline-derived CDR1 and CDR2 are MNHNS and SASEGT. The CDR3 runs to 14 residues. The V and J ends lost 8 bases and 2 bases, in that order; junction bases with no gene match: 6. The CDR3 bases are TGTGCCAGCGAGGGAACTAGCGGGACCTACGAGCAGTACTTC. Protein product: CASEGTSGTYEQYF.

The chain employs TRBV28 and TRBJ1-5, with D perhaps TRBD1 (5 bases). CDR1 MDHEN and CDR2 SYDVKM come from the germline V gene. The CDR3 spans 14 residues. V lost 8 bases and J lost 8, with 19 bases in between. The CDR3 spells CASVQALSMEPQHF. Here the CDR3 DNA reads TGTGCCAGCGTACAGGCCCTATCTATGGAGCCCCAGCATTTT.

At least ten counts were recorded for this clonotype. V is TRBV30 and J is TRBJ1-2; D is uncertain. CDR1 is GTSNPN, CDR2 SVGIG, per germline (reference sequence). Trimming left V 5 bases short and J 4 bases short, with 11 bases between. CDR3 size: 12 residues. CDR3: CAWEGPPYGYTF. CDR3 bases: TGTGCCTGGGAAGGGCCGCCCTATGGCTACACCTTC.

This clonotype came up many times. The V call is TRBV12-3 or TRBV12-4, the J call TRBJ1-2, with D perhaps TRBD1 (5 bases). The CDR3 extends over 16 amino acids. The ends were cut back, 5 bases at V and 8 bases at J, with 24 bases in the middle. The CDR3 sequence is CASSPTVSIGRQGYTF. The CDR3 nucleotides are TGTGCCAGCAGTCCGACAGTGTCGATAGGTCGTCAAGGCTACACCTTC.

This clonotype was recorded at least ten times. The gene calls are TRBV27 and TRBJ1-6; TRBD1 is a possible D gene (5 bases). Germline V gene data show CDR1 as MNHEY and CDR2 as SMNVEV (reference sequence). V shed 4 bases and J shed 11 bases, with 15 bases lying between them. The CDR3 runs to 14 residues. The CDR3 sequence: CASSYQGQEAPLHF. In DNA form, the CDR3 reads TGTGCCAGCAGTTACCAGGGTCAAGAGGCACCCCTCCACTTT.

This clonotype was counted a single time. A much larger clone sits a single nucleotide away, making a read error possible. J is TRBJ1-5 and V is TRBV27; perhaps TRBD1 as D (5 bases). This CDR3 has 14 amino acids. Germline V lookup: CDR1 MNHEY, CDR2 SMNVEV (reference sequence). The CDR3, as DNA: TGTTCCAGCGGTTTCGGGGCCACCAATCAGCCCCAGCATTTT. Translated, it gives CSSGFGATNQPQHF.

This clonotype was seen repeatedly, ten times or more. The J gene is TRBJ1-2, the V gene TRBV25-1; a weak D match, TRBD1 (5 bases). Trimming pared 5 bases from V and 7 bases from J, leaving 20 bases between. The CDR3 runs to 15 residues. Germline lookup yields CDR1 MGHDK and CDR2 SYGVNS. The CDR3 here is CASSPLETVGSGYTF. CDR3 DNA sequence: TGTGCCAGCAGTCCCCTCGAGACAGTCGGCTCTGGCTACACCTTC.

This clonotype showed up just a few times. A read error is possible here, since a much larger clone lies one base away. The rearrangement uses TRBV11-1 and TRBJ2-1; D is uncertain. The CDR3 contains 17 residues. Per the germline V gene, CDR1 is SGHAT and CDR2 is FQDESV (reference sequence). CDR3 amino acids: CASSLKYLKSSYNERFF. CDR3 coding DNA: TGTGCCAGCAGCTTAAAGTATCTGAAGAGCTCCTACAATGAGCGGTTCTTC.

This clonotype was counted between two and nine times. CDR3 loop: CASSLWQGSSGTEAFF. DNA for the CDR3: TGTGCCAGCAGTTTATGGCAGGGGAGTTCGGGAACTGAAGCTTTCTTT. The chain has TRBV28 and TRBJ1-1, with D maybe TRBD1 (6 bases). The germline V gene encodes CDR1 MDHEN and CDR2 SYDVKM. This CDR3 has 16 amino acids. The V and J ends lost 0 bases and 5 bases respectively, with 16 bases between them.

This clonotype was counted ten times or more. The chain is built from TRBV15 and TRBJ2-2; 8 bases line up with TRBD2. Per germline, CDR1 LNHNV and CDR2 YYDKDF (reference sequence). The CDR3 is made up of 20 amino acids. J gave up 4 bases and V 3 bases, and 19 bases lay outside the gene matches. The CDR3 region is CATSSYRDTRAGELTGELFF. In DNA, the CDR3 is TGTGCCACCAGCAGTTACCGGGACACCCGAGCGGGAGAGCTCACCGGGGAGCTGTTTTTT.

This clonotype was detected only a few times. This sequence may be a read error, since a much larger clone differs from it by one base. The V gene is TRBV3-1, the J gene TRBJ1-6, with 7 positions matching TRBD1. This CDR3 has 15 amino acids. Germline V gene lookup returns CDR1 LGHDT and CDR2 YNNKEL (reference sequence). CDR3 nucleotides: TGTGCCGGCAGCCAATACGACAGGGAAAATTCACCCCTCCACTTT. Its translation is CAGSQYDRENSPLHF.

This clonotype was seen repeatedly, ten times or more. The chain joins TRBV28 to TRBJ2-5, with no clear D. There are 13 residues in the CDR3. The germline V gene encodes CDR1 MDHEN and CDR2 SYDVKM. Between the trimmed V and J ends, which lost 3 bases and 5 bases, there was a span of 10 bases. The CDR3 nucleotides read TGTGCCAGCAGTTTGCCAGCGACGGAGACCCAGTACTTC. Translation: CASSLPATETQYF.

This clonotype was seen a handful of times. The CDR3 DNA sequence: TGTGCCAGCAGTTTGAGGGTCAGCCGAGAAGCTTTCTTT. The encoded protein is CASSLRVSREAFF. J is TRBJ1-1 and V is TRBV28, with unresolved D. Germline V gene lookup returns CDR1 MDHEN and CDR2 SYDVKM. V was cut by 3 bases and J by 8 bases, with 13 bases left in between. The length of the CDR3 is 13 residues.